Listed below are T cell receptor beta chains from one sample, sequenced in a study of naive and memory T cell subsets. TCRdb analysed the UMI-ligation and nested PCR reads with MiXCR anew, one entry per CDR3 protein. Of 120,000 to 150,000 distinct CDR3 sequences detected, 15% to 25% appear once; the ten largest clones hold roughly 0.63%. Sequenced material: naive CD8+ T cells from blood. The receptors come from a human donor in good health. Both conserved end residues are part of each CDR3. The D gene is left open where the match is weak. Clone size, where shown, is once, few, many, or a class for clones that have expanded.

clone_size,d_call,v_call,j_call,cdr3_nt,cdr3_aa
few,TRBD1,TRBV28,TRBJ1-5,TGTGCCAGCAGATCCGGGACAGGGGGGTCGTATAGCAATCAGCCCCAGCATTTT,CASRSGTGGSYSNQPQHF
.,.,TRBV4-2,TRBJ2-1,TGTGCCAGCAGCCAGACCAGCCTGGAACATGAGCAGTTCTTC,CASSQTSLEHEQFF
few,TRBD2,TRBV7-9,TRBJ2-1,TGTGCCAGCAGCTTAAGAGCGGGAGGCCACAATGAGCAGTTCTTC,CASSLRAGGHNEQFF
.,.,TRBV6-1,TRBJ2-3,TGTGCCACCAGACTTGGGGCAGATACGCAGTATTTT,CATRLGADTQYF
.,.,TRBV6-5,TRBJ1-1,TGTGCCAGCAGTTACTTACCTCTTGGGGAGAACACTGAAGCTTTCTTT,CASSYLPLGENTEAFF
.,TRBD2,TRBV29-1,TRBJ2-3,TGCAGCGTGGAAGCGGGAGGGGCAGATACGCAGTATTTT,CSVEAGGADTQYF
.,.,TRBV28,TRBJ1-1,TGTGCCAGCAGCCACTCACCTGAAGCTTTCTTT,CASSHSPEAFF
.,.,TRBV6-2/TRBV6-3,TRBJ2-7,TGTGCCAGCAGTTACGAGGCTCCTAGCTCCTACGAGCAGTACTTC,CASSYEAPSSYEQYF
few,TRBD2,TRBV19,TRBJ2-1,TGTGCCAGTAGCCCGACTAGCAGCGCCTACAATGAGCAGTTCTTC,CASSPTSSAYNEQFF
.,.,TRBV29-1,TRBJ1-5,TGCAGCGGTAGGATAACATGGGGGAGCAATCAGCCCCAGCATTTT,CSGRITWGSNQPQHF
.,TRBD2,TRBV7-2,TRBJ2-7,TGTGCCAGCAGCTTTACGGGAGGGTTCTACGAGCAGTACTTC,CASSFTGGFYEQYF
.,TRBD1,TRBV7-9,TRBJ2-7,TGTGCCAGCAGCTTGAAGGGACAGGGGTACCACGAGCAGTACTTC,CASSLKGQGYHEQYF
few,TRBD2,TRBV6-5,TRBJ2-1,TGTGCCAGCAGTTACGCACTAGCGGGAGACGCTGAGCAGTTCTTC,CASSYALAGDAEQFF
.,TRBD2,TRBV4-1,TRBJ2-7,TGCGCCAGCAGCCAAGAGGGGCTAGCGGGAGTGTACGAGCAGTACTTC,CASSQEGLAGVYEQYF
.,TRBD2,TRBV4-3,TRBJ2-7,TGCGCCAGCAGCCCGCTAGCGGGAGGCTACGAGCAGTACTTC,CASSPLAGGYEQYF
.,TRBD2,TRBV7-2,TRBJ2-7,TGTGCCAGCAGCCCAGGACTAGCGGGAGGTATTTACGAGCAGTACTTC,CASSPGLAGGIYEQYF
.,.,TRBV7-6,TRBJ2-5,TGTGCCAGCAGCCTCCAGCTGGAGGGCCTCGAGACCCAGTACTTC,CASSLQLEGLETQYF
.,TRBD2,TRBV7-6,TRBJ2-5,TGTGCCAGCAGCTTTGAGACTAGCGGGTTGGTCGGGGAGACCCAGTACTTC,CASSFETSGLVGETQYF
few,.,TRBV28,TRBJ2-1,TGTGCCAGCAGTCCCAACGGGACGGTCACCTACAATGAGCAGTTCTTC,CASSPNGTVTYNEQFF
.,.,TRBV11-2,TRBJ2-7,TGTGCCAGCAGCTCCGGCCCTTCCCTCGAGCAGTACTTC,CASSSGPSLEQYF
once,.,TRBV3-1,TRBJ2-2,TGTGCCAGCAGATCCATGGGAGGGAACACCGGGGAGCTGTTTTTT,CASRSMGGNTGELFF
.,TRBD1,TRBV28,TRBJ2-6,TGTGCCAGCAGTTCGGACAGGGGGCGCCCAGCTGGGGCCAACGTCCTGACTTTC,CASSSDRGRPAGANVLTF
.,.,TRBV30,TRBJ2-5,TGTGCCTGGAGCCCTCAGGACCTACCGATAGAGACCCAGTACTTC,CAWSPQDLPIETQYF
few,.,TRBV7-2,TRBJ2-7,TGTGCCAGCAGCTTAGCGTCTGTGGTTAGGAACGAGCAGTACTTC,CASSLASVVRNEQYF
.,.,TRBV28,TRBJ2-7,TGTGCCAGCAGTGAACAGGGATTTGGGTCTGACGAGCAGTACTTC,CASSEQGFGSDEQYF
.,TRBD2,TRBV15,TRBJ2-7,TGTGCCACCAGCAGGACTAGCGGATCCTACGAGCAGTACTTC,CATSRTSGSYEQYF
many,.,TRBV6-2/TRBV6-3,TRBJ2-1,TGTGCCAGCAGTTTGGGAAACAATGAGCAGTTCTTC,CASSLGNNEQFF
.,.,TRBV5-5,TRBJ1-1,TGTGCCAGCAGCGCACCAGCCTTGAACACTGAAGCTTTCTTT,CASSAPALNTEAFF
few,TRBD2,TRBV12-3/TRBV12-4,TRBJ2-3,TGTGCCAGCAGCGATATAGCGGGAGAGCCAAATACGCAGTATTTT,CASSDIAGEPNTQYF
.,.,TRBV5-4,TRBJ2-5,TGTGCCAGCACCCAGCCACTCAGGGGAGGGGGAGAGACCCAGTACTTC,CASTQPLRGGGETQYF
.,.,TRBV4-1,TRBJ2-1,TGCGCCAGCAGCCAAGGGGCGGGACCAGTTCGTCCCAATGAGCAGTTCTTC,CASSQGAGPVRPNEQFF
few,.,TRBV12-3/TRBV12-4,TRBJ2-1,TGTGCCAGCACCAGTGGGAATGAGCAGTTCTTC,CASTSGNEQFF
.,.,TRBV7-8,TRBJ1-1,TGTGCCAGCAGCTCGCCCCCGAAGGATTTGTCTGAAGCTTTCTTT,CASSSPPKDLSEAFF
few,TRBD1,TRBV28,TRBJ1-2,TGTGCCAGCAGGCCAACAGGGGGCGACGGCTACACCTTC,CASRPTGGDGYTF
few,.,TRBV19,TRBJ2-7,TGTGCCAGTAGTCCGTCTCCGAAGGGAAACGAGCAGTACTTC,CASSPSPKGNEQYF
.,.,TRBV28,TRBJ2-1,TGTGCCAGCACGCGGGGAGGTGACAATGAGCAGTTCTTC,CASTRGGDNEQFF
.,.,TRBV12-3/TRBV12-4,TRBJ2-3,TGTGCCAGCAGTTTAATTGGACCGACGGATACGCAGTATTTT,CASSLIGPTDTQYF
many,TRBD2,TRBV20-1,TRBJ2-2,TGCAGTGCTAGAGAACTAGCGGAAGAGATCGGGGAGCTGTTTTTT,CSARELAEEIGELFF
.,.,TRBV12-3/TRBV12-4,TRBJ2-7,TGTGCCAGCAGGGCAGGGTTCTCCTACGAGCAGTACTTC,CASRAGFSYEQYF
.,.,TRBV3-1,TRBJ2-5,TGTGCCAGCAGCCAAGACGGCGAGCCGGAGACCCAGTACTTC,CASSQDGEPETQYF
few,.,TRBV6-5,TRBJ2-5,TGTGCCAGCAGGAACATGGAAGAGACCCAGTACTTC,CASRNMEETQYF
.,TRBD1,TRBV27,TRBJ2-7,TGTGCCAGCAGTCGCAACCAACAGGGGGAGCAGTACTTC,CASSRNQQGEQYF
.,TRBD2,TRBV20-1,TRBJ2-5,TGCAGTGCTAGACGATGGACTAGCGGGAGGACGGCAGAGACCCAGTACTTC,CSARRWTSGRTAETQYF
.,.,TRBV21-1,TRBJ2-5,TGTGCCAGGGGACATTCGTACCAAGAGACCCAGTACTTC,CARGHSYQETQYF